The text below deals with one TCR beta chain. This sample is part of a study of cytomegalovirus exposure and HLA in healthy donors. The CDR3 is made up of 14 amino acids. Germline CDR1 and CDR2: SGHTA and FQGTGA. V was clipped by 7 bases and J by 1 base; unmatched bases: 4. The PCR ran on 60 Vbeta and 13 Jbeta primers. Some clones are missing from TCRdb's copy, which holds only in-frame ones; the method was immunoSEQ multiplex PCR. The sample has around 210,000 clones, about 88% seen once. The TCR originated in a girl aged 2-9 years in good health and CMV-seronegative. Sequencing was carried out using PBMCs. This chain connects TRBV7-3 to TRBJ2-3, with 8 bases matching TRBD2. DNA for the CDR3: TGTGCCAGCAAGCGGGGGAGTGGCACAGATACGCAGTATTTT. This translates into CASKRGSGTDTQYF.